This T cell receptor (beta chain) came from a study of T cell responses to AZD1222 COVID-19 vaccine. General observations from the study: Clonal diversity was possibly underestimated, and the donors were mostly white British, with more females. Only after the peak T cell response were repertoires sampled. At baseline, seropositivity was found in only a handful of AZD1222 recipients.

Remarks on this clone: Its antigen is currently unknown.

The CDR3 spans 17 residues. Sequenced by immunoSEQ multiplex PCR; TCRdb stores in-frame clones only, minus some. The sample consists of about 150,000 clones, approximately 91% of them appearing once. The rearrangement links TRBV21-1 to TRBJ2-3; no DNA check was done on the table's D call, TRBD2. TRBV21-1 has pseudogene status. Specimen: peripheral blood, collected after recovery from COVID-19. This receptor was obtained from an adult who had recovered from COVID-19. The DNA of the CDR3 is TGTGCCAGCAGCACTCGGACTAGCCAAAAGGGTGCAGATACGCAGTATTTT. Translation: CASSTRTSQKGADTQYF.